One sample yielded the 16 T cell receptor beta chains listed below, sequenced in a study of T cell responses to AZD1222 COVID-19 vaccine. Generated by immunoSEQ multiplex PCR, the TCRdb table keeps only in-frame clones and is missing some. The table includes some 150,000 clones, 85% to 90% detected once. This specimen was peripheral blood, taken on day 0 of AZD1222 vaccination. Receptor source: an adult in good health.

This chain links TRBV29-1 with TRBJ2-3; 15 bases agree with TRBD2. This CDR3 is 17 amino acids long. Looked up from germline, CDR1 is SQVTM and CDR2 is ANQGSEA. V shed 4 bases and J 0 bases; nucleotides not matched to a gene: 5. DNA of the CDR3: TGCAGCGTTGGCGGGACTAGCGGGAGGACTAGCACAGATACGCAGTATTTT. Protein product: CSVGGTSGRTSTDTQYF.

In its sample, this clone was seen once. J is TRBJ2-4 and V is TRBV7-8; D is undetermined. Germline CDR1 reads SGHVS; CDR2 reads FQNEAQ. The CDR3 is 16 residues long. V was pared by 5 bases and J by 0 bases, with 14 bases between. CDR3 bases: TGTGCCAGCAGCCCGGACGCTAACCTAGCCAAAAACATTCAGTACTTC. This translates into CASSPDANLAKNIQYF.

This chain uses TRBV28 with TRBJ2-5, with TRBD2 matching over 7 bases. Unmatched junction bases numbered 5, after V lost 2 bases and J lost 5 bases. This CDR3 has 14 residues. CDR1 is MDHEN and CDR2 is SYDVKM in the germline V gene. The CDR3 protein is CASSLTGGRETQYF. The DNA for the CDR3 is TGTGCCAGCAGTTTAACGGGGGGTCGGGAGACCCAGTACTTC.

The genes are TRBV7-2 and TRBJ1-6, with a possible D match to TRBD1 (6 bases). V shed 5 bases and J shed 0 bases, with 17 bases lying between them. Germline assignment: CDR1 SGHTA and CDR2 FQGNSA. The length of the CDR3 is 18 residues. As DNA, the CDR3 is TGTGCCAGCAGCCCCCCGCCGACAGGCAGCTCCTATAATTCACCCCTCCACTTT. Its translation is CASSPPPTGSSYNSPLHF.

The chain links TRBV19 to TRBJ1-1; D not resolved. V was pared by 4 bases and J by 3 bases, with 15 bases between. The CDR3 runs 15 residues. Germline V gene lookup returns CDR1 LNHDA and CDR2 SQIVND (reference sequence). CDR3 residues: CASSTAAILYTEAFF. The CDR3 DNA is TGTGCCAGTAGTACGGCAGCCATACTCTACACTGAAGCTTTCTTT. Full variable domain (rest looked up from reference TRBV19 and TRBJ1-1): DGGITQSPKYLFRKEGQNVTLSCEQNLNHDAMYWYRQDPGQGLRLIYYSQIVNDFQKGDIAEGYSVSREKKESFPLTVTSAQKNPTAFYLCASSTAAILYTEAFFGQGTRLTVV.

The chain uses TRBV28 and TRBJ2-5; the match to TRBD2 covers 10 bases. The CDR3 spans 14 residues. V was pared by 6 bases and J by 5 bases, with 6 bases of the junction left unmatched. The germline V gene has CDR1 MDHEN and CDR2 SYDVKM. CDR3 loop: CASRQAGGRETQYF. The DNA of the CDR3 is TGTGCCAGCAGACAAGCGGGAGGGCGGGAGACCCAGTACTTC. Full variable domain (outside the CDR3, taken from reference TRBV28 and TRBJ2-5): DVKVTQSSRYLVKRTGEKVFLECVQDMDHENMFWYRQDPGLGLRLIYFSYDVKMKEKGDIPEGYSVSREKKERFSLILESASTNQTSMYLCASRQAGGRETQYFGPGTRLLVL.

The rearrangement links TRBV19 to TRBJ2-1, with a weak D call TRBD1 (5 bases). The CDR3 covers 17 residues. Germline CDR1 LNHDA, CDR2 SQIVND (reference sequence). The ends were cut back, 4 bases at V and 0 bases at J, with 16 bases in the middle. The CDR3, as DNA: TGTGCCAGTAGTAAGATCAGGGAATTAAGCTCCTACAATGAGCAGTTCTTC. Translation gives CASSKIRELSSYNEQFF.

This sequence joins TRBV19 and TRBJ1-6; D uncertain. The CDR3 is made up of 14 amino acids. V was pared by 5 bases and J by 5 bases, with 10 bases between. Germline V CDR1 and CDR2: LNHDA, SQIVND (reference sequence). The CDR3 DNA reads as TGTGCCAGTAGTTCTACACACGATAATTCACCCCTCCACTTT. Its translation: CASSSTHDNSPLHF.

The chain couples TRBV3-1 (or the pseudogene TRBV3-2) to TRBJ2-7; possibly TRBD2 for D (5 bases). Trimming stripped 0 bases from V and 6 bases from J, with 18 bases between. The CDR3 consists of 16 residues. Germline V gene sequence: CDR1 LGHDT, CDR2 YNNKEL (reference sequence). CDR3 DNA: TGTGCCAGCAGCCAAGAAGGTTCGGGGTCCTTAGGCGAGCAGTACTTC. Its protein product is CASSQEGSGSLGEQYF.

The genes are TRBV5-1 and TRBJ2-1; TRBD1 aligns across 10 bases. The junction had 4 bases not matched to a gene; V was cut back by 0 bases and J by 4 bases. Germline V CDR1 and CDR2: SGHRS, YFSETQ. The CDR3 covers 16 residues. CDR3 nucleotides: TGCGCCAGCAGCTTGGTAGGGACAGGGGCTTACAATGAGCAGTTCTTC. The encoded protein is CASSLVGTGAYNEQFF. Full variable domain (missing parts from reference TRBV5-1 and TRBJ2-1): KAGVTQTPRYLIKTRGQQVTLSCSPISGHRSVSWYQQTPGQGLQFLFEYFSETQRNKGNFPGRFSGRQFSNSRSEMNVSTLELGDSALYLCASSLVGTGAYNEQFFGPGTRLTVL.

This sequence joins TRBV4-2 and TRBJ1-2; TRBD1 is a possible D gene (5 bases). CDR3 length: 15 amino acids. V was cut by 0 bases and J by 3 bases, with 11 bases left in between. The V gene's germline CDR1 is LGHNA and CDR2 YNFKEQ. CDR3 protein: CASSQDGGLDYGYTF. The CDR3 nucleotides are TGTGCCAGCAGCCAAGATGGGGGTCTAGACTATGGCTACACCTTC.

The chain links TRBV2 to TRBJ2-5, with D maybe TRBD2 (6 bases). This CDR3 has 13 amino acids. Trimming stripped 4 bases from V and 5 bases from J, with 11 bases between. From germline, CDR1 is SNHLY and CDR2 FYNNEI. The chain's CDR3 is CASSVVGRETQYF. The CDR3, as DNA: TGTGCCAGCAGTGTAGTGGGGAGGGAGACCCAGTACTTC.

The V call is TRBV7-8, the J call TRBJ1-5, with D perhaps matching TRBD1 (5 bases). This CDR3 is built from 19 residues. The germline CDR1 and CDR2 sequences are SGHVS and FQNEAQ. V lost 0 bases and J lost 2, with 20 bases in between. The CDR3 sequence is CASSLALRGLNLGNQPQHF. For the CDR3, the DNA is TGTGCCAGCAGCTTAGCGCTTAGGGGATTGAATTTAGGCAATCAGCCCCAGCATTTT.

This clone occurred once. The gene calls are TRBV11-2 and TRBJ2-2, with unresolved D. Trimming pared 0 bases from V and 2 bases from J, leaving 10 bases between. The CDR3 has 16 amino acids. The germline V gene encodes CDR1 SGHAT and CDR2 FQNNGV. CDR3 sequence (DNA): TGTGCCAGCAGCTTAGATCCGATAGATAACACCGGGGAGCTGTTTTTT. It translates to CASSLDPIDNTGELFF.

Details on this clone: A junction boundary mismatches the germline segment, possibly from a read error. V gene TRBV6-4 combines with J gene TRBJ2-1; D possibly uses TRBD1 or TRBD2 (5 bases each). In germline, CDR1 is MRHNA, CDR2 SNTAGT. The CDR3 has 14 residues. The CDR3 DNA is TGTGCCACCAGTGAGGATTACGGGACCAATGAGCAGTTCTTC. It specifies CATSEDYGTNEQFF.

The CDR3 spells CASSRTGASTHEAFF. CDR3 DNA: TGTGCCAGCAGTAGAACAGGGGCCTCTACCCATGAAGCTTTCTTT. V is TRBV6-5 and J is TRBJ1-1; 7 bases agree with TRBD1. CDR3 length: 15 amino acids. V was pared by 5 bases and J by 7 bases, with 13 bases of the junction left unmatched. Germline CDR1 and CDR2: MNHEY and SVGAGI.